This T cell receptor beta chain was captured by sequencing in a study of T cells in Graves' hyperthyroidism and ophthalmopathy. Researchers amplified the TCR beta CDR3 regions from RNA transcripts. First-round RT-PCR with HTBI primers amplified the TCR CDR3 region. One entry per CDR3 protein, called by TCRdb with MiXCR from the multiplex PCR reads. This sample yields 340,000 or so distinct CDR3 sequences, of which 16% are seen a single time; around a third belongs to the top ten. Study-wide results and caveats: Appearing also in blood were most of the thyroid clonotypes expanded above 0.001.

CDR1 is MNHEY, CDR2 SVGAGI, per germline. CDR3 length: 15 residues. Deletions cut 2 bases from V and 1 base from J, with 10 bases between. This clonotype was recorded a few times. The antigen is unknown. Researchers defined stable Graves' hyperthyroidism as no ophthalmopathy progression within 18 months. Based on clinical symptoms, serum thyroxine and TRAb, thyroid ultrasound and orbital computed tomography, diagnoses were reached. This clonotype was obtained from a man between 25 and 39 years old with Graves' hyperthyroidism. V usage is TRBV6-5 and J usage is TRBJ2-3, with TRBD2 as a possible D gene (5 bases). The sample was blood. CDR3 protein: CASSYQTRGTDTQYF. In nucleotides, the CDR3 is TGTGCCAGCAGTTACCAAACTAGGGGCACAGATACGCAGTATTTT.